This T cell receptor beta chain is drawn from a study of graft-versus-host responses after intestinal transplantation. The study's findings and limits: GvH clones were found in recipient marrow; some appeared first in ileum or blood. Individuals who had graft-donor T cell macrochimerism had allografts that showed high graft-versus-host to host-versus-graft clonal ratios. Peak GvH clone levels in circulation were associated with early post-transplant HvG declines.

This CDR3 contains 16 residues. The germline CDR1 and CDR2 sequences are ENHRY and SYGVKD. The V and J ends lost 1 base and 4 bases, in that order; junction bases with no gene match: 9. This table comes from immunoSEQ multiplex PCR, and its TCRdb copy is limited to in-frame clones, with some not included. The data contain about 30,000 clones, nearly 90% of them seen just once; the ten biggest clones take up about 9.9%. A remark on this clone: As yet, its antigen is unknown. The same CDR3 is also encoded by other DNA sequences in this sample.

The sample was PBMCs, taken about 15 months after intestinal transplantation. The genes are TRBV10-3 and TRBJ1-1; TRBD1 agrees at 7 bases. The receptor's source is a human patient who received an intestinal transplant, so some T cells may come from the graft donor. DNA of the CDR3: TGTGCCATCAGTGAGTGCCGAACTGCAGGGGGCACTGAAGCTTTCTTT. This encodes CAISECRTAGGTEAFF.